The 12 T cell receptor beta chains below all came from one sample that was sequenced in a study of CD8+ T cells in alopecia areata. RNA was extracted and reverse transcribed into cDNA as the sequencing template. The table came from immunoSEQ multiplex PCR; TCRdb's copy has only in-frame clones and leaves some out. The table has fewer than 150,000 clones, roughly three fifths seen once. The sample in question was CD4+ T cells sorted from blood, obtained at week 0. The receptors come from a human donor with alopecia areata.

V and J are TRBV4-1 and TRBJ2-2; D tentatively reads TRBD1 or TRBD2 (6 bases each). Germline V gene lookup returns CDR1 MGHRA and CDR2 YSYEKL. The CDR3 is 16 amino acids. The V end lost 4 bases, the J end lost 1 base, and 13 bases lay between the germline ends. As DNA, the CDR3 is TGCGCCAGCAGCCCCCTGGGGGGCATGAACACCGGGGAGCTGTTTTTT. As protein: CASSPLGGMNTGELFF.

The J gene is TRBJ1-1, the V gene TRBV7-8; 7 bases map to TRBD1. CDR3 length: 13 residues. Germline V CDR1 and CDR2: SGHVS, FQNEAQ. V was pared by 4 bases and J by 11 bases, with 10 bases of the junction left unmatched. CDR3 DNA sequence: TGTGCCAGCAGCTCGAACCGGGACAGCACGGCTTTCTTT. It codes for CASSSNRDSTAFF.

The CDR3 sequence: CASRPVTGGSYEQYF. CDR3 nucleotide sequence: TGTGCCAGCAGACCCGTGACAGGGGGCTCCTACGAGCAGTACTTC. The chain is built from TRBV27 and TRBJ2-7, with 9 bases lining up with TRBD1. The CDR3 sequence is 15 residues long. V was clipped by 6 bases and J by 0 bases; unmatched bases: 6. The germline gives CDR1 MNHEY, CDR2 SMNVEV (reference sequence).

The chain carries TRBV7-2 and TRBJ1-1; D not resolved. Trimming left V 5 bases short and J 5 bases short, with 12 bases between. The CDR3 spans 13 residues. Germline values: CDR1 SGHTA, CDR2 FQGNSA. The DNA for the CDR3 is TGTGCCAGCAGCAGAGGCTCGACTACTGAAGCTTTCTTT. The encoded protein is CASSRGSTTEAFF.

This clone was picked up a small number of times. The chain's CDR3 is CASSQQGDDGYTF. The CDR3 DNA follows: TGTGCCAGCAGCCAACAGGGGGATGATGGCTACACCTTC. The chain recombines TRBV6-5 with TRBJ1-2, with 8 positions matching TRBD1. Germline V lookup: CDR1 MNHEY, CDR2 SVGAGI. Unmatched junction bases numbered 6, after V lost 6 bases and J lost 6 bases. The CDR3 totals 13 residues.

The CDR3 region is CASSQGHSYEQYF. CDR3 DNA sequence: TGCGCCAGCAGCCAAGGACACTCCTACGAGCAGTACTTC. The chain carries TRBV4-1 and TRBJ2-7; D is uncertain. Trimming removed 1 base from V and 0 bases from J, with 4 bases in between. The length of the CDR3 is 13 residues. Germline V gene data show CDR1 as MGHRA and CDR2 as YSYEKL.

The CDR3 loop reads CASSLNGVRNTEAFF. The CDR3 DNA reads TGTGCCAGCAGCTTGAATGGTGTACGGAACACTGAAGCTTTCTTT. This rearrangement joins TRBV5-8 to TRBJ1-1; unclear D gene. Per germline, CDR1 SGHTS and CDR2 YDEGEE. Trimming shortened V by 1 base and J by 1 base, and 11 bases separated the two germline ends. The CDR3 runs 15 residues. Variable domain in full (rest from reference TRBV5-8 and TRBJ1-1): EAGVTQSPTHLIKTRGQQATLRCSPISGHTSVYWYQQALGLGLQFLLWYDEGEERNRGNFPPRFSGRQFPNYSSELNVNALELEDSALYLCASSLNGVRNTEAFFGQGTRLTVV.

J is TRBJ2-5 and V is TRBV30; 7 bases match TRBD1. V gave up 5 bases and J gave up 1 base; unmatched junction bases: 1. CDR3 length equals 12 residues. From germline, CDR1 is GTSNPN and CDR2 SVGIG (reference sequence). Here the CDR3 reads CAWGTVQETQYF. CDR3 DNA: TGTGCCTGGGGGACAGTCCAAGAGACCCAGTACTTC. Using reference TRBV30 and TRBJ2-5 for the parts outside the CDR3, the full variable domain is SQTIHQWPATLVQPVGSPLSLECTVEGTSNPNLYWYRQAAGRGLQLLFYSVGIGQISSEVPQNLSASRPQDRQFILSSKKLLLSDSGFYLCAWGTVQETQYFGPGTRLLVL.

V usage is TRBV2 and J usage is TRBJ1-1; D is uncertain. Per germline, CDR1 SNHLY and CDR2 FYNNEI. The CDR3 runs 12 residues. The germline V and J ends were trimmed by 1 base and 5 bases, with 5 bases remaining between them. The chain's CDR3 is CASSEGGTEAFF. The CDR3 nucleotides are TGTGCCAGCAGTGAAGGTGGAACTGAAGCTTTCTTT.

Notes on this clone: Possible read error: a much larger clone is one base away. This sample also contains other DNA sequences that code for the same CDR3. The chain couples TRBV2 to TRBJ2-5; 8 bases agree with TRBD1. CDR3 size: 17 residues. Per the germline V gene, CDR1 is SNHLY and CDR2 is FYNNEI. Germline trimming cut 6 bases from V and 2 bases from J; bases unmatched to any gene: 14. CDR3 region: CASSIAGWQGAQETQYF. In DNA, the CDR3 is TGTGCCAGCAGCATTGCAGGTTGGCAGGGGGCTCAAGAGACCCAGTACTTC.

The chain joins TRBV27 to TRBJ1-3; D perhaps matches TRBD1 (6 bases). V lost 5 bases to trimming and J lost 1 base, with 12 bases between them. The length of the CDR3 is 15 residues. Germline V lookup: CDR1 MNHEY, CDR2 SMNVEV (reference sequence). For the CDR3, the DNA is TGTGCCAGCAGTACGACAGGTGATTCTGGAAACACCATATATTTT. It yields the protein CASSTTGDSGNTIYF.

This clone came up a few times. The chain has TRBV7-2 and TRBJ1-2; D call uncertain. Germline CDR1 reads SGHTA; CDR2 reads FQGNSA. The CDR3 is made up of 15 amino acids. Between the trimmed V and J ends, which lost 4 bases and 6 bases, there was a span of 18 bases. CDR3 in amino acids: CASSSRVASADGYTF. The CDR3 coding sequence is TGTGCCAGCAGCTCAAGAGTAGCCTCGGCCGATGGCTACACCTTC.